This T cell receptor (beta chain) was found in a study of CD4+ T cells in melanoma. Trimming took 5 bases from V and 6 from J; bases not matched to a gene: 21. Germline CDR1 reads SGHAT; CDR2 reads FQNNGV. CDR3 length: 18 residues. This table comes from immunoSEQ multiplex PCR, and its TCRdb copy is limited to in-frame clones, with some not included. The table lists approximately 9,700 clones, roughly 69% of them singletons. Sequences were obtained from cells from a culture (not recorded whether cultured in vitro). The chain recombines TRBV11-2 with TRBJ1-2; 7 positions agree with TRBD1. The sequence was collected from a human donor with melanoma. The CDR3 coding sequence is TGTGCCAGCAGCCTGTTAGGGGTGGCCTTGAGACAGGGAGATGGCTACACCTTC. Translated: CASSLLGVALRQGDGYTF. Supplemented by reference TRBV11-2 and TRBJ1-2, the full variable domain reads EAGVAQSPRYKIIEKRQSVAFWCNPISGHATLYWYQQILGQGPKLLIQFQNNGVVDDSQLPKDRFSAERLKGVDSTLKIQPAKLEDSAVYLCASSLLGVALRQGDGYTFGSGTRLTVV.